A single sample gave rise to the 32 T cell receptor beta chains below, sequenced in a study of T-cell reconstitution after alpha-beta-depleted transplantation in children. Preparation of the TCRbeta library was carried out with unique molecular identifiers. TCRdb reprocessed the PCR reads via MiXCR and lists one record per CDR3 protein. The sample records roughly 350,000 distinct CDR3 sequences, about 9.3% being singletons. Sequenced material: PBMCs from the stem cell graft donor, taken from the stem cell graft. These receptor sequences come from a human donor who donated a stem cell graft to a child with acute lymphoblastic leukemia.

This clonotype has at least ten counts. The junction and the germline gene differ at one end; a read error may be behind it. The chain is built from TRBV9 and TRBJ2-1; 11 bases are a match to TRBD2. The germline gives CDR1 SGDLS, CDR2 YYNGEE. The CDR3 contains 15 residues. In nucleotides, the CDR3 is TGTGCCAGCAGCGTTGGGACTAGCGGAATTAATGAACAGTTCTTC. Protein: CASSVGTSGINEQFF.

V and J are TRBV3-1 and TRBJ2-3; D is unresolved. This CDR3 region has 13 residues. Germline CDR1 reads LGHDT; CDR2 reads YNNKEL (reference sequence). The V end was cut by 8 bases, the J end by 4 bases, with 13 bases between. CDR3 coding DNA: TGTGCCAGCTCACCCACCCGTTCAGATACGCAGTATTTT. Translation gives CASSPTRSDTQYF.

This clonotype was observed a handful of times. The gene calls are TRBV20-1 and TRBJ2-2, with unresolved D. The length of the CDR3 is 17 residues. Per the germline V gene, CDR1 is DFQATT and CDR2 is SNEGSKA (reference sequence). V lost 3 bases and J lost 0, with 17 bases in between. As DNA, the CDR3 is TGCAGTGCTAGGCCCTTTGGTGAGATTTCGAACACCGGGGAGCTGTTTTTT. This sequence encodes CSARPFGEISNTGELFF.

This clonotype was seen only a few times. This chain uses TRBV12-3 or TRBV12-4 with TRBJ2-7; D uncertain. CDR3 length equals 16 residues. Trimming took off 2 bases at V and 3 bases at J, with 17 bases between the two ends. This CDR3 reads CASSLRWAGYNYEQYF. Written as DNA, the CDR3 is TGTGCCAGCAGTTTAAGGTGGGCAGGATACAACTACGAGCAGTACTTC.

The CDR3 spells CASSYPGLAGGPSYNEQFF. In nucleotides, the CDR3 is TGTGCCAGCAGTTACCCGGGACTAGCGGGAGGGCCATCCTACAATGAGCAGTTCTTC. J is TRBJ2-1 and V is TRBV11-1; 16 bases line up with TRBD2. V lost 6 bases to trimming and J lost 1 base; unmatched junction nucleotides: 9. CDR1 is SGHAT and CDR2 is FQDESV in the germline V gene (reference sequence). This CDR3 is 19 amino acids long. The whole variable domain, filled in from reference TRBV11-1 and TRBJ2-1, reads EAEVAQSPRYKITEKSQAVAFWCDPISGHATLYWYRQILGQGPELLVQFQDESVVDDSQLPKDRFSAERLKGVDSTLKIQPAELGDSAMYLCASSYPGLAGGPSYNEQFFGPGTRLTVL.

V usage is TRBV5-1 and J usage is TRBJ2-7, with TRBD2 identical over 8 bases. CDR3 length: 13 residues. The germline V gene has CDR1 SGHRS and CDR2 YFSETQ. Trimming at V came to 6 bases and at J to 5 bases, leaving 7 bases not matched to a gene. The CDR3 DNA reads TGCGCCAGCATGGTTGCGGGGGGTAACGAGCAGTACTTC. It specifies CASMVAGGNEQYF.

This clonotype was counted only a few times. The V gene is TRBV28, the J gene TRBJ1-1, with D unclear. The CDR3 is 15 amino acids. Germline V gene sequence: CDR1 MDHEN, CDR2 SYDVKM. V was trimmed by 2 bases and J by 8 bases, leaving 18 bases between them. The CDR3 is CASSLPNSGVLEAFF. CDR3 DNA: TGTGCCAGCAGTTTACCGAACTCCGGGGTTTTGGAAGCTTTCTTT.

This clonotype was counted only a few times. The V and J genes are TRBV7-6 and TRBJ2-1, with TRBD2 identical over 10 bases. This CDR3 has 15 residues. CDR1 and CDR2 (germline): SGHVS, FNYEAQ. Germline trimming cut 1 base from V and 6 bases from J; bases unmatched to any gene: 3. In DNA, the CDR3 is TGTGCCAGCAGCTTAGGGGTAGCGGGGGGCAATGAGCAGTTCTTC. Its translation is CASSLGVAGGNEQFF. Drawing the rest from reference TRBV7-6 and TRBJ2-1, the complete variable domain is GAGVSQSPRYKVTKRGQDVALRCDPISGHVSLYWYRQALGQGPEFLTYFNYEAQQDKSGLPNDRFSAERPEGSISTLTIQRTEQRDSAMYRCASSLGVAGGNEQFFGPGTRLTVL.

In this sample, this clonotype turned up a few times. The V gene is TRBV12-3 or TRBV12-4, the J gene TRBJ2-1; 13 bases agree with TRBD2. With V trimmed by 5 bases and J by 7 bases, 17 bases remained unmatched. This CDR3 has 19 residues. Written as DNA, the CDR3 is TGTGCCAGCAGTCCGGGACTAGCGGGGTTGTTGGTCAGGGGGAATGAGCAGTTCTTC. It translates to CASSPGLAGLLVRGNEQFF.

This clonotype showed up just a few times. The V call is TRBV20-1, the J call TRBJ2-5; TRBD2 agrees at 8 bases. The CDR3 length is 16 residues. J was trimmed by 4 bases and V by 1 base; bases with no gene match: 11. Looked up from germline, CDR1 is DFQATT and CDR2 is SNEGSKA (reference sequence). CDR3 DNA sequence: TGCAGTGCTAGAGGGACTAGCCTCAAGGCGGGAGAGACCCAGTACTTC. Amino acid sequence: CSARGTSLKAGETQYF.

This clonotype was counted many times. The genes are TRBV6-1 and TRBJ2-7; 7 bases map to TRBD1. The ends lost 6 bases at V and 0 bases at J; junction bases unmatched: 11. This CDR3 has 16 amino acids. Germline values: CDR1 MNHNS, CDR2 SASEGT. The DNA for the CDR3 is TGTGCCAGCAGGAGAGGGACAGCCTTAAGCTCCTACGAGCAGTACTTC. Protein sequence: CASRRGTALSSYEQYF.

This clonotype was observed a handful of times. The chain is built from TRBV5-1 and TRBJ2-1, with 7 bases aligning to TRBD2. CDR3 size: 17 residues. V lost 2 bases and J lost 4; bases outside the gene matches: 12. CDR1 SGHRS and CDR2 YFSETQ come from the germline V gene. The CDR3 sequence is CASSFEGAGVDYNEQFF. The CDR3 region has the DNA TGCGCCAGCAGCTTCGAAGGGGCGGGAGTGGATTACAATGAGCAGTTCTTC.

This chain joins TRBV5-1 and TRBJ2-6; TRBD1 might be the D (7 bases). The V gene's germline CDR1 is SGHRS and CDR2 YFSETQ. Deletions cut 4 bases from V and 0 bases from J, with 8 bases between. There are 15 residues in the CDR3. CDR3 loop: CASSQGGSGANVLTF. The CDR3 DNA is TGCGCCAGCAGCCAGGGGGGCTCTGGGGCCAACGTCCTGACTTTC. Filled out from reference TRBV5-1 and TRBJ2-6, the complete variable domain reads KAGVTQTPRYLIKTRGQQVTLSCSPISGHRSVSWYQQTPGQGLQFLFEYFSETQRNKGNFPGRFSGRQFSNSRSEMNVSTLELGDSALYLCASSQGGSGANVLTFGAGSRLTVL.

The chain carries TRBV6-2 or TRBV6-3 and TRBJ2-3; D is possibly TRBD1 (6 bases). This CDR3 is built from 15 residues. From germline, CDR1 is MNHEY and CDR2 SVGEGT. V shed 6 bases and J shed 6 bases, with 19 bases lying between them. CDR3 amino acids: CASSSDSIFTDTQYF. In nucleotides, the CDR3 is TGTGCCAGCAGCTCGGACAGTATCTTCACGGATACGCAGTATTTT.

The rearrangement uses TRBV12-3 or TRBV12-4 and TRBJ2-7; TRBD2 aligns across 8 bases. Unmatched junction bases numbered 17, after V lost 5 bases and J lost 5 bases. This CDR3 contains 17 residues. DNA for the CDR3: TGTGCCAGCAGTCCCCTGCCCAGGACTAGCCTTGTGCACGAGCAGTACTTC. It encodes CASSPLPRTSLVHEQYF.

At least ten counts were recorded for this clonotype. This chain uses TRBV12-3 or TRBV12-4 with TRBJ1-5, with D possibly being TRBD1 (5 bases). The length of the CDR3 is 14 residues. Trimming pared 1 base from V and 3 bases from J, leaving 7 bases between. The CDR3 region has the DNA TGTGCCAGCAGTTTAGGACAGTACAATCAGCCCCAGCATTTT. Its translation: CASSLGQYNQPQHF.

The table lists this clonotype with many counts. Mismatch with germline at one junction end may stem from a read error. The rearrangement uses TRBV24-1 and TRBJ2-1; weak D call: TRBD2 (5 bases). This CDR3 comprises 16 residues. Germline CDR1 KGHDR, CDR2 SFDVKD. In DNA form, the CDR3 reads TGTGCCACCAGTGACCCGGACGGGAAGGGCTACAATGAGCAGTTCTTT. It specifies CATSDPDGKGYNEQFF.

This clonotype was observed a handful of times. The V and J genes are TRBV5-1 and TRBJ2-1; either TRBD1 or TRBD2 may fit D (7 bases each). CDR1 SGHRS and CDR2 YFSETQ come from the germline V gene. The V end lost 4 bases, the J end lost 8 bases, and 16 bases lay between the germline ends. The CDR3 covers 14 residues. The CDR3 loop is CASSQGGVFDEQFF. The CDR3 DNA reads as TGCGCCAGCAGCCAGGGGGGGGTTTTTGATGAGCAGTTCTTC. Full variable domain (rest looked up from reference TRBV5-1 and TRBJ2-1): KAGVTQTPRYLIKTRGQQVTLSCSPISGHRSVSWYQQTPGQGLQFLFEYFSETQRNKGNFPGRFSGRQFSNSRSEMNVSTLELGDSALYLCASSQGGVFDEQFFGPGTRLTVL.

This clonotype was seen a handful of times. The chain has TRBV12-3 or TRBV12-4 and TRBJ1-6, with no clear D. The length of the CDR3 is 15 residues. V lost 2 bases and J 9 bases, leaving 14 bases between the germline ends. The CDR3: CASSLSGFSSSPLHF. CDR3 bases: TGTGCCAGCAGTTTATCAGGATTTAGTAGTTCACCCCTCCACTTT.

This clonotype was seen a handful of times. The V and J genes are TRBV5-1 and TRBJ2-5, with 8 bases identical to TRBD1. Germline V gene sequence: CDR1 SGHRS, CDR2 YFSETQ. The CDR3 spans 16 residues. The V gene end was trimmed by 5 bases and the J gene end by 4 bases; junction bases not matched to a gene: 13. CDR3 amino acids: CASREATGGLGETQYF. The CDR3 DNA follows: TGCGCCAGCAGGGAGGCTACAGGGGGATTAGGAGAGACCCAGTACTTC.

This clonotype was seen a few times. The rearrangement links TRBV4-1 to TRBJ1-6, with D perhaps TRBD1 (5 bases). This CDR3 contains 15 residues. Trimming took off 4 bases at V and 9 bases at J, with 16 bases between the two ends. The germline V gene encodes CDR1 MGHRA and CDR2 YSYEKL. CDR3 in amino acids: CASSPGGVESSPLHF. CDR3 bases: TGCGCCAGCAGCCCTGGGGGGGTGGAGAGTTCACCCCTCCACTTT.

The rearrangement links TRBV19 to TRBJ2-3, with TRBD2 as a possible D gene (6 bases). The CDR3 is made up of 14 amino acids. V lost 8 bases and J lost 2, with 14 bases in between. Germline-derived CDR1 and CDR2 are LNHDA and SQIVND (reference sequence). CDR3 amino acids: CASAPGLNTDTQYF. The CDR3 DNA reads as TGTGCCAGTGCACCGGGACTGAACACAGATACGCAGTATTTT. Supplemented by reference TRBV19 and TRBJ2-3, the full variable domain reads DGGITQSPKYLFRKEGQNVTLSCEQNLNHDAMYWYRQDPGQGLRLIYYSQIVNDFQKGDIAEGYSVSREKKESFPLTVTSAQKNPTAFYLCASAPGLNTDTQYFGPGTRLTVL.

Points on this clonotype: One end of the junction fails to match germline, which may point to a read error. The chain couples TRBV15 to TRBJ2-7, with unresolved D. From germline, CDR1 is LNHNV and CDR2 YYDKDF (reference sequence). This CDR3 spans 15 amino acids. The CDR3: CATGRALPVPHEQYF. In nucleotides, the CDR3 is TGTGCCACCGGCAGAGCGCTCCCCGTCCCCCACGAGCAGTACTTC.

In its sample, this clonotype was seen a few times. The genes are TRBV29-1 and TRBJ2-1; 10 nucleotides align to TRBD1. Looked up from germline, CDR1 is SQVTM and CDR2 is ANQGSEA. The CDR3 is made up of 13 amino acids. J lost 4 bases, V lost 7 bases, and 4 bases had no gene match. The CDR3 reads CSARTGGYNEQFF. Here the CDR3 DNA reads TGCAGCGCTAGGACAGGGGGTTACAATGAGCAGTTCTTC.

This clonotype has more than one count but fewer than ten. J is TRBJ2-7 and V is TRBV5-1; TRBD2 aligns across 8 bases. Germline V gene sequence: CDR1 SGHRS, CDR2 YFSETQ. V shed 6 bases, J shed 3 bases, and the junction held 14 bases outside the gene matches. CDR3 length: 16 residues. This chain's CDR3 is CASISTGSGRIYEQYF. As DNA, the CDR3 is TGCGCCAGCATCTCCACTGGGAGCGGGAGAATCTACGAGCAGTACTTC.

The genes are TRBV7-9 and TRBJ1-1; 7 positions agree with TRBD1. The CDR3 has 13 residues. Germline CDR1 and CDR2: SEHNR and FQNEAQ (reference sequence). Trimming cost V 5 bases and J 3 bases; bases outside gene matches: 3. The CDR3 nucleotides read TGTGCCAGCAGCGCGGGACAGTACACTGAAGCTTTCTTT. This sequence encodes CASSAGQYTEAFF.

The V gene is TRBV21-1, the J gene TRBJ2-3; the DNA was not used to check the table's D call, TRBD1. TRBV21-1 is a pseudogene locus. The CDR3 is made up of 16 amino acids. The CDR3, as DNA: TGTGCCAGCAGCAAAGGTGCAGGACAGGGCGCAGATACGCAGTATTTT. This encodes CASSKGAGQGADTQYF.

This clonotype was seen a few times. The chain links TRBV20-1 to TRBJ2-1; TRBD2 is a possible D gene (6 bases). The germline gives CDR1 DFQATT, CDR2 SNEGSKA (reference sequence). The CDR3 loop spans 15 amino acids. Trimming cost V 1 base and J 6 bases, with 16 bases left between them. The CDR3 region is CSARGGTLPPNEQFF. The CDR3 DNA follows: TGCAGTGCTAGAGGCGGGACCCTACCACCCAATGAGCAGTTCTTC.

J is TRBJ2-7 and V is TRBV7-2, with 14 bases that match TRBD2. The junction had 6 bases not matched to a gene; V was cut back by 10 bases and J by 4 bases. Germline CDR1 is SGHTA and CDR2 is FQGNSA. This CDR3 comprises 14 residues. In DNA, the CDR3 is TGTGCCACCCTAGGGACTAGCGGGAGTTACGAGCAGTACTTC. Translated, it gives CATLGTSGSYEQYF.

The chain combines TRBV5-1 with TRBJ2-2; D gene uncertain. CDR3 size: 12 residues. Germline V CDR1 and CDR2: SGHRS, YFSETQ. Trimming cost V 7 bases and J 3 bases, with 7 bases left between them. The DNA for the CDR3 is TGCGCCAGCGGTCGGGACACCGGGGAGCTGTTTTTT. Its protein product is CASGRDTGELFF.

The chain joins TRBV6-2 or TRBV6-3 to TRBJ2-2, with 7 bases that match TRBD1. V shed 7 bases and J 1 base; nucleotides not matched to a gene: 9. CDR3 length: 16 residues. Germline V gene sequence: CDR1 MNHEY, CDR2 SVGEGT. CDR3 residues: CASISSWDRNTGELFF. DNA for the CDR3: TGTGCCAGCATTTCATCCTGGGACAGGAACACCGGGGAGCTGTTTTTT.

There are a few counts of this clonotype. The chain links TRBV4-3 to TRBJ2-3, with D possibly matching TRBD1 (5 bases). Germline CDR1 LGHNA, CDR2 YSLEER. The CDR3 has 18 amino acids. The germline V and J ends were trimmed by 0 bases and 6 bases, with 22 bases remaining between them. For the CDR3, the DNA is TGCGCCAGCAGCCAAGATGGTCCTGGCGGATTAGCAGGGGATACGCAGTATTTT. Translating it yields CASSQDGPGGLAGDTQYF.